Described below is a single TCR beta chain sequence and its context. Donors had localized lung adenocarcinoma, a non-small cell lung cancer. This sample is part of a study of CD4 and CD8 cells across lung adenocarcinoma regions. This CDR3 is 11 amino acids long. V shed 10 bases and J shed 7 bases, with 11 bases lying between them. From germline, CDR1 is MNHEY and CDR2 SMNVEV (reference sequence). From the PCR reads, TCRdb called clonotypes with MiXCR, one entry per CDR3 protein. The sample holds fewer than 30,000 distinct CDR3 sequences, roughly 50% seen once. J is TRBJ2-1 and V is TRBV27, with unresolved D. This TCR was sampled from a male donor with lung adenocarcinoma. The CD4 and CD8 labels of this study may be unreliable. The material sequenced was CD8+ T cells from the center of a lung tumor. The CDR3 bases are TGTGCCACCCGAAAGCTGAATGAGCAGTTCTTC. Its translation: CATRKLNEQFF.